The present T cell receptor beta chain was sequenced within a study of blood T cell repertoires in COVID-19. Study context: In each case, the material was cDNA or gDNA derived from T cells, B-cell-depleted T cells, or PBMCs.

The repertoire was sequenced with immunoSEQ multiplex PCR; TCRdb's copy has only in-frame clones and lacks some. This sample has about 190,000 clones; around 80% occur once, and the top ten carry 2.5% to 3%. J gave up 7 bases and V 4 bases, and 6 bases lay outside the gene matches. Germline CDR1 SGHVS, CDR2 FNYEAQ. CDR3 length: 14 residues. The chain couples TRBV7-6 to TRBJ1-1; 10 nucleotides align to TRBD1. This TCR came from a woman of 80 years or more with active or convalescent COVID-19. The specimen sequenced was peripheral blood. CDR3 residues: CASSSSGQGIEAFF. The CDR3, as DNA: TGTGCCAGCAGCTCCTCGGGACAGGGGATTGAAGCTTTCTTT.